The T cell receptor (beta chain) described here comes from a study of regulatory T cells in long-lasting Graves disease. Described time point: persistent/refractory GD, antithyroid drugs over 5 years with positive TRAb. With RNA extracted from PBMCs as input, the TCR library was made. Graves' disease diagnosis relied on American Thyroid Association guidelines. Patients were from an endocrinology department in Xi'an, China. A peripheral blood sample, 7 to 9.5 milliliters in volume, was drawn into EDTA tubes. According to the study, TCR beta libraries were built with iRepertoire HTBI primers and CDR3-region Arm-PCR. TCRdb reanalysed the multiplex PCR reads using MiXCR and keeps one entry per CDR3 protein. The sample lists hundreds of thousands of distinct CDR3 sequences, around 30% occurring once. Study conclusions and caveats: When disease was persistent, TRBV28, TRBJ1-2 and TRBJ2-5 were the favored segments.

As to this clonotype: Its matching antigen is unknown.

Looked up from germline, CDR1 is SNHLY and CDR2 is FYNNEI. The V end lost 6 bases, the J end lost 4 bases, and 9 bases lay between the germline ends. The CDR3 is 12 amino acids. Here the sequenced sample was peripheral blood mononuclear cells (PBMCs), taken when the disease was refractory, from a patient treated with antithyroid drugs. The receptor was isolated from a female donor with Graves disease. The rearrangement uses TRBV2 and TRBJ1-2, with D possibly being TRBD1 (5 bases). CDR3 DNA sequence: TGTGCCAGCAGATACAGGACCTATGGCTACACCTTC. It is translated as CASRYRTYGYTF.